The clone carrying this T cell receptor (beta chain) was detected ten times or more. Antigen unknown. Germline CDR1 is SGHAT and CDR2 is FQNNGV. This CDR3 comprises 17 residues. Germline trimming cut 4 bases from V and 5 bases from J; bases unmatched to any gene: 14. Investigators prepared the TCR beta libraries by applying iRepertoire HTBI primers and Arm-PCR of CDR3 regions. MiXCR, applied by TCRdb to the multiplex PCR reads, yields one record per CDR3 protein. The data show about 560,000 distinct CDR3 sequences, roughly 16% seen once. The data originate from a study of regulatory T cells in long-lasting Graves disease. Study at large: Freshly diagnosed Graves' patients had used antithyroid drugs for under 3 months.

General study results and limits: Persistent patients shared more public clonotypes (2,741) than newly diagnosed patients (approximately 1,000).

The sample's time point: newly diagnosed GD, antithyroid drugs for less than 3 months. The TCR library was prepared using RNA isolated from PBMCs. These data were likewise used in another study, on T cells in Graves' hyperthyroidism and ophthalmopathy. Per that paper: The HTBI primer set was used in a first-round RT-PCR of the TCR CDR3.

The J gene is TRBJ2-1, the V gene TRBV11-2; TRBD2 agrees at 7 bases. The specimen comprised peripheral blood mononuclear cells (PBMCs), sampled at new diagnosis, from a patient treated with antithyroid drugs. The receptor's source is a man between 18 and 29 years old with Graves disease. The chain's CDR3 is CASSSGGGAYVHNEQFF. CDR3 nucleotides: TGTGCCAGCAGCTCGGGAGGAGGTGCGTATGTTCACAATGAGCAGTTCTTC.